The source of this T cell receptor (beta chain) is a study of blood T cell repertoires in COVID-19. For the study at large: Acute-phase and convalescent COVID-19 samples originated in the United States, Italy and Spain. PBMCs, B-cell-depleted T cells, or T cells were the source of the cDNA or gDNA that made up the material.

Germline V gene sequence: CDR1 MNHNS, CDR2 SASEGT. The CDR3 length is 18 residues. V lost 1 base to trimming and J lost 5 bases, with 22 bases between them. As handled by the study authors: Estimation of nucleated cell counts was performed using reference gene primer amplification. Generated by immunoSEQ multiplex PCR, the TCRdb table keeps only in-frame clones and is missing some. The V and J calls and the clone size are those of that table, but D and trimming were determined from the DNA. The sample records around 100,000 clones, 70% to 90% being singletons. J is TRBJ2-3 and V is TRBV6-1; a possible D gene is TRBD2 (7 bases). Sequenced: peripheral blood. This TCR was sampled from a human donor in a cohort sampled during active COVID-19. The CDR3 reads CASSEGTEAGARGDTQYF. CDR3 nucleotide sequence: TGTGCCAGCAGTGAAGGGACAGAGGCGGGAGCAAGGGGAGATACGCAGTATTTT.